The 32 T cell receptor beta chains listed next were all sequenced from one sample in a study of cytomegalovirus exposure and HLA in healthy donors. A multiplex PCR was run with 60 Vbeta primers and 13 Jbeta primers. Assay used: immunoSEQ multiplex PCR; TCRdb lists only in-frame clones, some missing. Of 69,000 or so clones listed, 74% are singletons. Sequenced: PBMCs. Receptors originate from a woman between 55 and 75 years old in good health and CMV-seropositive.

This clone was counted between two and nine times. The chain links TRBV5-6 to TRBJ1-5; no firm D call. Germline assignment: CDR1 SGHDT and CDR2 YYEEEE. The length of the CDR3 is 14 residues. V was trimmed by 3 bases and J by 3 bases, leaving 10 bases between them. CDR3 sequence (DNA): TGTGCCAGCAGCTCTGACACCTTCAATCAGCCCCAGCATTTT. Its translation is CASSSDTFNQPQHF.

The rearrangement links TRBV5-6 to TRBJ2-2; tentatively, D is TRBD2 (5 bases). Germline-derived CDR1 and CDR2 are SGHDT and YYEEEE. CDR3 length equals 15 residues. The CDR3 sequence: CATRFWGRNTGELFF. CDR3 in DNA: TGTGCTACTAGGTTTTGGGGTAGGAACACCGGGGAGCTGTTTTTT.

In its sample, this clone was seen once. V is TRBV6-1 and J is TRBJ1-6; D unresolved. The V gene lost 7 bases and the J gene lost 10 bases, with 14 bases spanning the gap. CDR1 and CDR2 (germline): MNHNS, SASEGT. This CDR3 comprises 13 residues. CDR3 loop: CASIQELSSPLHF. The DNA for the CDR3 is TGTGCCAGCATCCAGGAATTGAGCTCACCCCTCCACTTT.

V gene TRBV2 combines with J gene TRBJ1-1, with a possible D match to TRBD1 (5 bases). This CDR3 is built from 15 residues. The V and J ends lost 4 bases and 4 bases respectively, with 16 bases between them. The germline V gene has CDR1 SNHLY and CDR2 FYNNEI. As DNA, the CDR3 is TGTGCCAGCAGTGCCGGGAGACAGTATGGCACTGAAGCTTTCTTT. Protein product: CASSAGRQYGTEAFF.

The chain couples TRBV9 to TRBJ2-5; a weak D match, TRBD2 (6 bases). This CDR3 has 15 residues. The germline gives CDR1 SGDLS, CDR2 YYNGEE. Trimming cost V 0 bases and J 5 bases, with 14 bases left between them. The CDR3 sequence is CASSVGVVSGETQYF. The CDR3 DNA reads TGTGCCAGCAGCGTAGGCGTGGTAAGCGGGGAGACCCAGTACTTC.

On this clone: This likely traces to a read error, being one base from a far larger clone. V and J are TRBV4-1 and TRBJ1-5; D uncertain. Germline V gene data show CDR1 as MGHRA and CDR2 as YSYEKL. This CDR3 is 14 amino acids long. V lost 6 bases and J lost 6, with 15 bases in between. The CDR3 nucleotides are TGCGCCAGCAGACCAGGACTGGAGAGTCAGCCCCAGCATTTT. Translating it yields CASRPGLESQPQHF.

The V call is TRBV10-3, the J call TRBJ2-7; D might be TRBD2 (6 bases). The V gene lost 3 bases and the J gene lost 0 bases, with 9 bases spanning the gap. The germline V gene encodes CDR1 ENHRY and CDR2 SYGVKD. The CDR3 is made up of 14 amino acids. CDR3 coding DNA: TGTGCCATCAGTGATGGGAGGAGCTCCTACGAGCAGTACTTC. Encoded protein: CAISDGRSSYEQYF.

This chain connects TRBV2 to TRBJ2-1, with TRBD2 matching 8 bases. Looked up from germline, CDR1 is SNHLY and CDR2 is FYNNEI. The junction had 9 bases not matched to a gene; V was cut back by 6 bases and J by 8 bases. This CDR3 contains 14 residues. CDR3 nucleotide sequence: TGTGCCAGCAGCGACCGGGAGGGGGGCTATGAGCAGTTCTTC. Translated: CASSDREGGYEQFF.

This clone came up once. V is TRBV5-1 and J is TRBJ2-2, with 7 nucleotides matching TRBD1. Germline V gene lookup returns CDR1 SGHRS and CDR2 YFSETQ. With V trimmed by 3 bases and J by 7 bases, 9 bases remained unmatched. This CDR3 has 15 amino acids. The DNA for the CDR3 is TGCGCCAGCAGCTCCCGACAGGGAGAGGGCGGGGAGCTGTTTTTT. This codes for CASSSRQGEGGELFF.

The gene calls are TRBV11-2 and TRBJ2-3; tentative D call: TRBD1 (6 bases). The CDR3 extends over 14 amino acids. Germline V lookup: CDR1 SGHAT, CDR2 FQNNGV. The germline V and J ends were trimmed by 5 bases and 6 bases, with 15 bases remaining between them. The CDR3 sequence: CASSPQGSGDTQYF. CDR3 nucleotide sequence: TGTGCCAGCAGCCCCCAGGGGTCAGGGGATACGCAGTATTTT.

The chain recombines TRBV30 with TRBJ2-7; 9 bases match TRBD2. V trimming: 0 bases; J trimming: 2 bases; junction bases outside the gene matches: 5. Germline V CDR1 and CDR2: GTSNPN, SVGIG (reference sequence). This CDR3 spans 15 amino acids. The CDR3 DNA sequence: TGTGCCTGGAGTGTAGGCGGGGGGGCGACCTACGAGCAGTACTTC. Protein product: CAWSVGGGATYEQYF.

This sequence joins TRBV7-8 and TRBJ2-7, with a weak D call TRBD1 (5 bases). V lost 5 bases to trimming and J lost 4 bases, with 9 bases between them. This CDR3 is built from 12 residues. Germline assignment: CDR1 SGHVS and CDR2 FQNEAQ. As DNA, the CDR3 is TGTGCCAGCAGCCTTGGGGCGTACGAGCAGTACTTC. Translated, it gives CASSLGAYEQYF.

This clone has only a few counts. This chain links TRBV5-6 with TRBJ2-7; TRBD2 agrees at 7 bases. This CDR3 is built from 15 residues. Germline CDR1 reads SGHDT; CDR2 reads YYEEEE. With 1 base clipped from V and 3 bases from J, the junction kept 7 bases outside the gene matches. The DNA of the CDR3 is TGTGCCAGCAGCTTGCGCGGGAGAGCAATCTACGAGCAGTACTTC. Translation: CASSLRGRAIYEQYF.

This clone appeared once. One end of the junction fails to match germline, which may point to a read error. The chain employs TRBV7-7 and TRBJ2-3; tentatively, D is TRBD1 (6 bases). Looked up from germline, CDR1 is SSHAT and CDR2 is FNYEAQ (reference sequence). The CDR3 sequence is 16 residues long. The CDR3 nucleotides read TGTGCTAGCAGCTTAGGTCCCCTGACAGGCCAAGATACGCAGTATTTT. Translated, it gives CASSLGPLTGQDTQYF. The whole variable domain, filled in from reference TRBV7-7 and TRBJ2-3, reads GAGVSQSPRYKVTKRGQDVTLRCDPISSHATLYWYQQALGQGPEFLTYFNYEAQPDKSGLPSDRFSAERPEGSISTLTIQRTEQRDSAMYRCASSLGPLTGQDTQYFGPGTRLTVL.

The genes are TRBV5-1 and TRBJ2-7; D uncertain. V lost 4 bases, J lost 6 bases, and 14 bases lay in between. Germline V gives CDR1 SGHRS, CDR2 YFSETQ. The CDR3 loop spans 13 amino acids. CDR3 in amino acids: CASSTGWSSEQYF. The CDR3 bases are TGCGCCAGCAGCACTGGTTGGAGTAGCGAGCAGTACTTC.

The chain links TRBV7-9 to TRBJ2-1, with D perhaps matching TRBD2 (6 bases). The V end was cut by 6 bases, the J end by 4 bases, with 10 bases between. Germline V gene sequence: CDR1 SEHNR, CDR2 FQNEAQ (reference sequence). The CDR3 runs 13 residues. The CDR3 DNA sequence: TGTGCCAGCAGTCGGGACTCATACAATGAGCAGTTCTTC. Protein product: CASSRDSYNEQFF.

The table lists this clone with a few counts. The chain employs TRBV7-6 and TRBJ2-2; D uncertain. CDR3 length: 12 amino acids. V was shortened by 2 bases and J by 7 bases, with 5 bases between the two germline ends. Germline loops: CDR1 SGHVS, CDR2 FNYEAQ. The CDR3 coding sequence is TGTGCCAGCAGCTTATCTTTCGGGGAGCTGTTTTTT. It specifies CASSLSFGELFF.

V usage is TRBV10-3 and J usage is TRBJ2-7; 8 positions agree with TRBD2. Germline V gene lookup returns CDR1 ENHRY and CDR2 SYGVKD. With V trimmed by 0 bases and J by 6 bases, 13 bases remained unmatched. The CDR3 contains 17 residues. The CDR3 DNA is TGTGCCATCAGTGAGTCAGGTTCCGGGACTAGTGGGGGCGAGCAGTACTTC. Its translation is CAISESGSGTSGGEQYF.

The rearrangement uses TRBV6-5 and TRBJ1-5; 8 nucleotides align to TRBD1. Germline lookup yields CDR1 MNHEY and CDR2 SVGAGI. This CDR3 is 15 amino acids long. V was pared by 6 bases and J by 6 bases, with 10 bases of the junction left unmatched. CDR3 DNA: TGTGCCAGCAGCGACAGGGGACAAAGGGGTCAGCCCCAGCATTTT. As protein: CASSDRGQRGQPQHF.

This clone occurred a few times. One end of the junction is discordant with germline, which a read error may explain. The genes are TRBV7-7 and TRBJ2-5; 9 nucleotides agree with TRBD2. Germline V gene lookup returns CDR1 SSHAT and CDR2 FNYEAQ (reference sequence). The CDR3 is 15 residues long. The CDR3: CASSPGLAGKETQYF. CDR3 coding DNA: TGTGCTAGCAGCCCGGGGCTAGCGGGAAAAGAGACCCAGTACTTC.

This clone was picked up a small number of times. The chain joins TRBV6-1 to TRBJ1-1; possible D gene TRBD1, 6 bases. The germline gives CDR1 MNHNS, CDR2 SASEGT. V was pared by 10 bases and J by 5 bases, with 14 bases between. The CDR3 is 12 amino acids. In DNA, the CDR3 is TGTGCCACTAGGGGGTTGGGGACTGAAGCTTTCTTT. This codes for CATRGLGTEAFF.

The chain employs TRBV7-9 and TRBJ1-4; D uncertain. The CDR3 extends over 15 amino acids. Germline lookup yields CDR1 SEHNR and CDR2 FQNEAQ (reference sequence). V lost 1 base and J 8 bases, leaving 14 bases between the germline ends. CDR3 loop: CASSLDGQNGEKLFF. DNA for the CDR3: TGTGCCAGCAGCTTAGATGGGCAGAATGGAGAAAAACTGTTTTTT.

The table lists this clone with a few counts. The chain recombines TRBV10-3 with TRBJ2-1, with no clear D. CDR1 and CDR2 (germline): ENHRY, SYGVKD. V lost 3 bases and J lost 10, with 7 bases in between. This CDR3 is 11 amino acids long. The CDR3 bases are TGTGCCATCAGTGATTTCGAGGAGCAGTTCTTC. The encoded protein is CAISDFEEQFF.

The rearrangement links TRBV18 to TRBJ1-4; 7 bases map to TRBD1. This CDR3 comprises 16 residues. V was clipped by 4 bases and J by 5 bases; unmatched bases: 10. Germline-derived CDR1 and CDR2 are KGHSH and LQKENI. The CDR3 is CASSLLRDRANEKLFF. CDR3 bases: TGTGCCAGCTCACTCCTTCGGGACAGAGCAAATGAAAAACTGTTTTTT.

The chain combines TRBV9 with TRBJ1-2; no reliable D call. V shed 3 bases and J shed 6 bases, with 6 bases lying between them. The CDR3 covers 11 residues. The germline CDR1 and CDR2 sequences are SGDLS and YYNGEE. DNA of the CDR3: TGTGCCAGCAGCGCCCCGGATGGCTACACCTTC. This encodes CASSAPDGYTF.

The chain joins TRBV27 to TRBJ1-4, with D uncertain. Germline V lookup: CDR1 MNHEY, CDR2 SMNVEV (reference sequence). Trimming pared 8 bases from V and 7 bases from J, leaving 17 bases between. This CDR3 is 14 amino acids long. CDR3: CASQSLLPGEKLFF. CDR3 nucleotides: TGTGCCAGCCAATCTCTCCTGCCGGGTGAAAAACTGTTTTTT.

A word on this clone: The junction differs from germline at one of its ends, possibly a read error. The chain joins TRBV18 to TRBJ2-1; perhaps TRBD2 as D (7 bases). The CDR3 runs to 15 residues. Per germline, CDR1 KGHSH and CDR2 LQKENI. DNA for the CDR3: TGTGCCAGCTCCCCACCCGGGGGGCGGGTCGATGAGCAGTTCTTC. Its protein product is CASSPPGGRVDEQFF.

The chain links TRBV19 to TRBJ2-7, with a tentative D call TRBD2 (5 bases). CDR3 size: 15 residues. Germline lookup yields CDR1 LNHDA and CDR2 SQIVND (reference sequence). Trimming cost V 3 bases and J 3 bases, with 15 bases left between them. In nucleotides, the CDR3 is TGTGCCAGTAGTATTCCCGGGCTAGCCATCTACGAGCAGTACTTC. Amino acids: CASSIPGLAIYEQYF.

This chain links TRBV30 with TRBJ1-6; D is perhaps TRBD1 (5 bases). V was cut by 2 bases and J by 7 bases, with 12 bases left in between. The CDR3 length is 14 residues. Germline V gives CDR1 GTSNPN, CDR2 SVGIG (reference sequence). The CDR3 loop is CAWSPDSSNSPLHF. DNA of the CDR3: TGTGCCTGGAGTCCTGACAGCTCAAATTCACCCCTCCACTTT.

The gene calls are TRBV25-1 and TRBJ1-1, with a possible D match to TRBD1 (5 bases). The CDR3 is made up of 14 amino acids. Trimming took off 7 bases at V and 0 bases at J, with 12 bases between the two ends. Germline V gene lookup returns CDR1 MGHDK and CDR2 SYGVNS. The CDR3 DNA sequence: TGTGCCAGCACGGAGGGGACCTTGAACACTGAAGCTTTCTTT. Amino acid sequence: CASTEGTLNTEAFF.

The V call is TRBV6-5, the J call TRBJ2-3, with 8 bases fitting TRBD2. The germline V gene encodes CDR1 MNHEY and CDR2 SVGAGI. The trim removed 0 bases at V and 7 bases at J, leaving 9 bases unmatched. There are 16 residues in the CDR3. CDR3 residues: CASSYSLAGASNTQYF. In DNA form, the CDR3 reads TGTGCCAGCAGTTACTCGCTAGCGGGCGCCTCGAATACGCAGTATTTT.

The CDR3 DNA reads TGTGCCAGCAGCCTCGACAGGCTCTATGGCTACACCTTC. Its translation: CASSLDRLYGYTF. The chain joins TRBV6-5 to TRBJ1-2; maybe TRBD1 (6 bases). The CDR3 spans 13 residues. The germline CDR1 and CDR2 sequences are MNHEY and SVGAGI. The V end lost 6 bases, the J end lost 4 bases, and 12 bases lay between the germline ends.